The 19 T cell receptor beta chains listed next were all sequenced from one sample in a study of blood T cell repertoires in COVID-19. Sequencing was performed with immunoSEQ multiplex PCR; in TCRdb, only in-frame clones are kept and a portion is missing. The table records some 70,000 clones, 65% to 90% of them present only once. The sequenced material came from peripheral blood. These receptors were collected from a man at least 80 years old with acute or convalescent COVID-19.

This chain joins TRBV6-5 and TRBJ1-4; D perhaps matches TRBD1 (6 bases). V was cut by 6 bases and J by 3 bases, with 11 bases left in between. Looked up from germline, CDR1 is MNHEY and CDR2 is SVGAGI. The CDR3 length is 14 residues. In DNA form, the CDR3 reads TGTGCCAGCAGGCGGACAGCGTCTAATGAAAAACTGTTTTTT. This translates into CASRRTASNEKLFF.

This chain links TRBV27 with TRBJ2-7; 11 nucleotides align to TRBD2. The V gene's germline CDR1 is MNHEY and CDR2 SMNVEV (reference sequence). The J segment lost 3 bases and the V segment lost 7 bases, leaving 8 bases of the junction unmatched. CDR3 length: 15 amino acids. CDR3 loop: CASTKTSGAIYEQYF. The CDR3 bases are TGTGCCAGCACAAAGACTAGCGGGGCGATCTACGAGCAGTACTTC.

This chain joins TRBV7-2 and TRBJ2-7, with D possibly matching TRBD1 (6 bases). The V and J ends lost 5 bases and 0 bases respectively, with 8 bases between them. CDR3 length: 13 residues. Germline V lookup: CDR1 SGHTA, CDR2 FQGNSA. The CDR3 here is CASSRTASYEQYF. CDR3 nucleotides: TGTGCCAGCAGCCGGACAGCCTCCTACGAGCAGTACTTC. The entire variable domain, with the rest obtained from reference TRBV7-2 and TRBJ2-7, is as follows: GAGVSQSPSNKVTEKGKDVELRCDPISGHTALYWYRQSLGQGLEFLIYFQGNSAPDKSGLPSDRFSAERTGGSVSTLTIQRTQQEDSAVYLCASSRTASYEQYFGPGTRLTVT.

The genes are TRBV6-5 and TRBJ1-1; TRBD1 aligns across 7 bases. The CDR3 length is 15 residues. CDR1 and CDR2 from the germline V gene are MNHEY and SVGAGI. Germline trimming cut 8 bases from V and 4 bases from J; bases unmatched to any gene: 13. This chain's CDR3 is CASGPVEGAITEAFF. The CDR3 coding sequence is TGTGCCAGCGGGCCTGTTGAGGGGGCTATCACTGAAGCTTTCTTT.

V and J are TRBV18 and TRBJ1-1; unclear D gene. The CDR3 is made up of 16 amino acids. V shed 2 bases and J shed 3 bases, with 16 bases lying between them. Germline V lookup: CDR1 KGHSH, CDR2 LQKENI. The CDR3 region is CASSPERSSGDTEAFF. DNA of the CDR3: TGTGCCAGCTCACCAGAGAGAAGTTCCGGGGACACTGAAGCTTTCTTT.

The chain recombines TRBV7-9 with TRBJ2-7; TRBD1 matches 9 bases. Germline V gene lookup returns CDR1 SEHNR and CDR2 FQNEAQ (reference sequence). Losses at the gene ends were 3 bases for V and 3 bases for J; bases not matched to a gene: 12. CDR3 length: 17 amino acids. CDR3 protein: CASSLNNPGQGIYEQYF. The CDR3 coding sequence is TGTGCCAGCAGCTTGAACAATCCGGGACAGGGAATCTACGAGCAGTACTTC.

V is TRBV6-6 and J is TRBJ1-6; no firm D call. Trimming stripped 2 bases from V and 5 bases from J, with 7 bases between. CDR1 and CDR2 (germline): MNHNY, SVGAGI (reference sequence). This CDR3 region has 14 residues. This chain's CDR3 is CASSYELDNSPLHF. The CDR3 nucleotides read TGTGCCAGCAGTTACGAGTTAGATAATTCACCCCTCCACTTT.

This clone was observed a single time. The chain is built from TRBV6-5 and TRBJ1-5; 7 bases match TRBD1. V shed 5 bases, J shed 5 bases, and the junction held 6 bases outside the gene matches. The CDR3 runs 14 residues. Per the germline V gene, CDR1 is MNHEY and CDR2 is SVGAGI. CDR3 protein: CASSLRDRDQPQHF. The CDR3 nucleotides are TGTGCCAGCAGTCTCCGGGACAGAGATCAGCCCCAGCATTTT.

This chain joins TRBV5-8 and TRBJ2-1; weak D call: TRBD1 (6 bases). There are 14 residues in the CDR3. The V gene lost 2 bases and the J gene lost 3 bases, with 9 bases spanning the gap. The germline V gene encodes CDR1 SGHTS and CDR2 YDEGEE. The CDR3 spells CASSFTGSYNEQFF. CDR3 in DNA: TGTGCCAGCAGCTTTACAGGGAGCTACAATGAGCAGTTCTTC.

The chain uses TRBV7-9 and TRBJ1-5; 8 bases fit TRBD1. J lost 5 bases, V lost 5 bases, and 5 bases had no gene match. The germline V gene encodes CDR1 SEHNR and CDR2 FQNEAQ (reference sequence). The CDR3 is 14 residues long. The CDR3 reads CASSPDRVDQPQHF. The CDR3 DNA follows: TGTGCCAGCAGCCCGGACAGGGTCGATCAGCCCCAGCATTTT.

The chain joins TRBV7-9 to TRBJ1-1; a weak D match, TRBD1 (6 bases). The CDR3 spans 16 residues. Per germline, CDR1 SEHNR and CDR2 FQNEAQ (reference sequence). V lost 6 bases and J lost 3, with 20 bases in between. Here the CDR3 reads CASRPRPNRVDTEAFF. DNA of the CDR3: TGTGCCAGCAGGCCAAGACCGAACAGGGTCGACACTGAAGCTTTCTTT.

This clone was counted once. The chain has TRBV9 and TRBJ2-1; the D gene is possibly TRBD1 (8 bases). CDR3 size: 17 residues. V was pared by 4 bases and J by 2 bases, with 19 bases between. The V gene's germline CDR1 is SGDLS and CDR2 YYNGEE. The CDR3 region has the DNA TGTGCCAGCAGCCCCATCCACAGGGGGGGTCCCTACAATGAGCAGTTCTTC. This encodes CASSPIHRGGPYNEQFF.

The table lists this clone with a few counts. CDR3 DNA sequence: TGTGCCAGCAGCGACGCCGGGACAGGGAACACTGAAGCTTTCTTT. Translation: CASSDAGTGNTEAFF. The chain employs TRBV7-6 and TRBJ1-1; 8 positions match TRBD1. The CDR3 totals 15 residues. CDR1 is SGHVS, CDR2 FNYEAQ, per germline. The ends lost 5 bases at V and 1 base at J; junction bases unmatched: 6. Full variable domain (remainder filled in from reference TRBV7-6 and TRBJ1-1): GAGVSQSPRYKVTKRGQDVALRCDPISGHVSLYWYRQALGQGPEFLTYFNYEAQQDKSGLPNDRFSAERPEGSISTLTIQRTEQRDSAMYRCASSDAGTGNTEAFFGQGTRLTVV.

The CDR3 sequence: CASSPSDKQNIQYF. DNA of the CDR3: TGTGCCAGCAGTCCGTCGGACAAACAAAACATTCAGTACTTC. The J gene is TRBJ2-4, the V gene TRBV3-1 (or the pseudogene TRBV3-2), with D possibly matching TRBD1 (5 bases). With 6 bases removed from V and 5 bases from J, the gap between germline ends came to 14 bases. Germline assignment: CDR1 LGHDT and CDR2 YNNKEL (reference sequence). This CDR3 is built from 14 residues.

CDR3 coding DNA: TGTGCCACCAGCAGAGAGAGAGTCAGGGGGAACTTAAACTATGGCTACACCTTC. As protein: CATSRERVRGNLNYGYTF. This chain links TRBV15 with TRBJ1-2; 7 positions match TRBD1. Unmatched junction bases numbered 12, after V lost 0 bases and J lost 2 bases. Per the germline V gene, CDR1 is LNHNV and CDR2 is YYDKDF (reference sequence). This CDR3 region has 18 residues. The whole variable domain, filled in from reference TRBV15 and TRBJ1-2, reads DAMVIQNPRYQVTQFGKPVTLSCSQTLNHNVMYWYQQKSSQAPKLLFHYYDKDFNNEADTPDNFQSRRPNTSFCFLDIRSPGLGDTAMYLCATSRERVRGNLNYGYTFGSGTRLTVV.

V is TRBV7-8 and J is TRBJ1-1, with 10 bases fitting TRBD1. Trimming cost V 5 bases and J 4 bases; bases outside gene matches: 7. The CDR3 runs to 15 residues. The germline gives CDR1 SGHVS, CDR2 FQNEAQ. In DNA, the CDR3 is TGTGCCAGCAGCGCTCGGACAGGGGGTACCACTGAAGCTTTCTTT. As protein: CASSARTGGTTEAFF.

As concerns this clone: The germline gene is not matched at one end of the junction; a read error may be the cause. CDR3 loop: CASRTSGAQEAQYF. For the CDR3, the DNA is TGTGCCAGCAGGACTAGCGGGGCACAAGAGGCCCAGTACTTC. The chain uses TRBV28 and TRBJ2-5; TRBD2 aligns across 11 bases. The CDR3 contains 14 residues. The germline CDR1 and CDR2 sequences are MDHEN and SYDVKM.

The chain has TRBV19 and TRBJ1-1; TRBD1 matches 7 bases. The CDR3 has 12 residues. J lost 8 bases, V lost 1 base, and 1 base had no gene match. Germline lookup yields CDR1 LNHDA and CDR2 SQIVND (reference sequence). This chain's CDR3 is CASSIGQGEAFF. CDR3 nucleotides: TGTGCCAGTAGTATAGGACAGGGAGAAGCTTTCTTT.

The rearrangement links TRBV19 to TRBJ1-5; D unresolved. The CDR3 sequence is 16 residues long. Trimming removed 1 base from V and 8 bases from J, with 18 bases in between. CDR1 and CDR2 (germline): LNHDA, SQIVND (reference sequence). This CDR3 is CASSIGSGGVKKPQHF. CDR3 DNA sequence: TGTGCCAGTAGTATAGGATCGGGCGGGGTGAAAAAGCCCCAGCATTTT.